This entry is about one T cell receptor beta chain. CDR1 and CDR2 (germline): SGHTA, FQGNSA. The CDR3 runs to 12 residues. Trimming cost V 4 bases and J 10 bases, with 13 bases left between them. The data were obtained in a study of T cell responses to AZD1222 COVID-19 vaccine. Using immunoSEQ multiplex PCR, the repertoire was profiled, and TCRdb retains in-frame clones only, with some absent. The sample contains about 210,000 clones, around 94% of which appear only once. The sequencing here drew on peripheral blood, taken 28 days after the second dose of the MenACWY control vaccine. The sequence was obtained from an adult who received the MenACWY meningococcal vaccine as a control. The chain links TRBV7-2 to TRBJ1-1; a weak D match, TRBD1 (5 bases). CDR3: CASSSQRGGAFF. The CDR3 coding sequence is TGTGCCAGCAGCTCGCAACGGGGGGGAGCTTTCTTT.